Listed below are T cell receptor beta chains from one sample, sequenced in a study of OX40 agonist ivuxolimab in advanced cancers. Libraries were prepared by immunoSEQ multiplex PCR; TCRdb keeps only in-frame clonotypes and omits some of them. The table lists about 88,000 clones, approximately 85% of them singletons, with 3% to 4.5% in the top ten. Sequencing was performed on CD4+ or CD8+ T cells sorted from blood, taken in a trial of the OX40 agonist ivuxolimab. These receptors came from an adult with an advanced solid tumor such as melanoma, head and neck, liver or kidney cancer. Both conserved end residues are part of each CDR3. The D gene is left open where the match is weak. Only part of the rows carry a size: once, few, many, or a class if the clone is expanded.

abundance,j_gene,v_gene,d_gene,CDR3nt,CDR3aa
-,TRBJ2-5,TRBV6-5,-,TGTGCCAGCAGTTGGGGACGCATAGAGACCCAGTACTTC,CASSWGRIETQYF
-,TRBJ2-7,TRBV27,-,TGTGCCAGCAGTTTACCCGGATTGAACGAGCAGTACTTC,CASSLPGLNEQYF
-,TRBJ2-7,TRBV6-6,-,TGTGCCAGCAGTTACTCGGCTGGCAGGGGCCACGAGCAGTACTTC,CASSYSAGRGHEQYF
-,TRBJ2-5,TRBV7-9,TRBD1,TGTGCCAGCAGCTTAGGCCACCGGGACAGAGAAGAGACCCAGTACTTC,CASSLGHRDREETQYF
-,TRBJ2-3,TRBV11-2,-,TGTGCCAGCAGCTTAAATTATGGGGCAGATACGCAGTATTTT,CASSLNYGADTQYF
-,TRBJ2-7,TRBV7-9,-,TGTGCCAGCAGCGGGATTTACGAGCAGTACTTC,CASSGIYEQYF
-,TRBJ2-7,TRBV18,TRBD2,TGTGCCAGCTCACCGGGGCAGGGAGGGGAGCAGTACTTC,CASSPGQGGEQYF
few,TRBJ1-2,TRBV11-2,TRBD1,TGTGCCAGCAGCTCAGGGGGAGATACTCGGGGGAGAGACTATGGCTACACCTTC,CASSSGGDTRGRDYGYTF
-,TRBJ2-7,TRBV6-1,-,TGTGCCAGCAGTGAAGTATACTACGAGCAGTACTTC,CASSEVYYEQYF
-,TRBJ1-2,TRBV4-1,-,TGCGCCAGCAGCCAAGATGCCGGGACCCTAAGTGGCTACACCTTC,CASSQDAGTLSGYTF
-,TRBJ2-1,TRBV7-2,-,TGTGCCAGCAACCTAGACTACGACAATGAGCAGTTCTTC,CASNLDYDNEQFF
-,TRBJ2-5,TRBV7-9,TRBD1,TGTGCCAGCAGCTTGGCAGGGGGCGAGACCCAGTACTTC,CASSLAGGETQYF
-,TRBJ2-2,TRBV7-2,TRBD2,TGTGCCAGCAGCTTAGAGGGACTAGTAACCGGGGAGCTGTTTTTT,CASSLEGLVTGELFF
-,TRBJ1-1,TRBV4-1,-,TGCGCCAGCAGCCAAGATGGGACGTATGGCACTGAAGCTTTCTTT,CASSQDGTYGTEAFF
-,TRBJ2-7,TRBV28,-,TGTGCCAGCAGTTTGCCAGGAGGCTCCTACGAGCAGTACTTC,CASSLPGGSYEQYF
-,TRBJ1-5,TRBV28,-,TGTGCCAGCAGTCCTACGGGACTCTCAAGAGGCAATCAGCCCCAGCATTTT,CASSPTGLSRGNQPQHF
few,TRBJ2-1,TRBV7-9,-,TGTGCCAGCAGCTCCGAAAGGGGGGCGAACTACAATGAGCAGTTCTTC,CASSSERGANYNEQFF
-,TRBJ2-7,TRBV6-5,TRBD1,TGTGCCAGCAGGATGCAGGGGGCTTTATACGAGCAGTACTTC,CASRMQGALYEQYF
-,TRBJ2-5,TRBV6-6,TRBD2,TGTGCCAGCAGTTACTCTGGGACTACCCTCCAAGAGACCCAGTACTTC,CASSYSGTTLQETQYF
-,TRBJ1-1,TRBV19,TRBD1,TGTGCCAGTAGTACCCCGACAGGGTACACTGAAGCTTTCTTT,CASSTPTGYTEAFF
few,TRBJ1-2,TRBV28,TRBD1,TGTGCCAGCGTCCCCAGGGGGAACTATGGCTACACCTTC,CASVPRGNYGYTF
-,TRBJ2-7,TRBV28,TRBD2,TGTGCCAGCAGTTCCCCGATCGTAGCGGGAACCTACGAGCAGTACTTC,CASSSPIVAGTYEQYF
-,TRBJ1-2,TRBV5-6,-,TGTGCCAGCAGCTCCCCCCCAGGCGTCTATGGCTACACCTTC,CASSSPPGVYGYTF
-,TRBJ2-7,TRBV2,-,TGTGCCAGCAGTGAGTTGGGATTGGGTGGAGCCTCCTACGAGCAGTACTTC,CASSELGLGGASYEQYF
few,TRBJ1-2,TRBV29-1,TRBD1,TGCAGCGTTCTTCCCGGGACAGGGGGCGGCCTCTATGGCTACACCTTC,CSVLPGTGGGLYGYTF
-,TRBJ2-7,TRBV28,-,TGTGCCAGCAGTTTGTTTGGTCAAGGCGTGGGGGACGAGCAGTACTTC,CASSLFGQGVGDEQYF
-,TRBJ1-1,TRBV10-3,-,TGTGCCATCAGCATCAGACAGAACACTGAAGCTTTCTTT,CAISIRQNTEAFF
-,TRBJ2-2,TRBV19,-,TGTGCCAGTAGTTATAACACCGGGGAGCTGTTTTTT,CASSYNTGELFF
once,TRBJ2-7,TRBV27,-,TGTGCCAGCAGACGTGATTCCGGGGCCGAGCAGTACTTC,CASRRDSGAEQYF
-,TRBJ2-7,TRBV28,-,TGTTCCGTGGGGTTGGACTCGCGCTCCTACGAGCAGTACTTC,CSVGLDSRSYEQYF
-,TRBJ2-1,TRBV16,-,TGTGCCAGCAGCCAATCGGAGCAGGGGAACTACAATGAGCAGTTCTTC,CASSQSEQGNYNEQFF
-,TRBJ2-2,TRBV4-1,-,TGCGCCAGCAGCCAAGATAGGCACACCGGGGAGCTGTTTTTT,CASSQDRHTGELFF
-,TRBJ1-5,TRBV6-1,-,TGTGCCAGCAGGAGGATACCCAATCAGCCCCAGCATTTT,CASRRIPNQPQHF
-,TRBJ2-1,TRBV7-3,-,TGTGCCAGCAGCCAGGCCGGGGGCTACAATGAGCAGTTCTTC,CASSQAGGYNEQFF
-,TRBJ2-7,TRBV7-6,-,TGTGCCAGCAGCCCGGTGGGAGTTCTATACGAGCAGTACTTC,CASSPVGVLYEQYF
few,TRBJ2-7,TRBV15,TRBD2,TGTGCCACCAGCCGGGCCGGGACTAGCGGGAGCGAGCAGTACTTC,CATSRAGTSGSEQYF
-,TRBJ1-1,TRBV2,-,TGTGCCAGTAGGGGGGGCACTGAAGCTTTCTTT,CASRGGTEAFF
-,TRBJ2-7,TRBV27,TRBD2,TGTGCCAGCAGTAGGCGGGAGCGGTACGAGCAGTACTTC,CASSRRERYEQYF
few,TRBJ2-2,TRBV19,-,TGTGCCAGTAGAGAACAGGGTGCTGACACCGGGGAGCTGTTTTTT,CASREQGADTGELFF
-,TRBJ1-2,TRBV27,-,TGTGCCAGCAGTTTATCGATTGGCGGATTCGGAGGCTACACCTTC,CASSLSIGGFGGYTF
-,TRBJ1-2,TRBV19,-,TGTGCCAGTATCCCCGGGGTGGGCAGGGAGTGGGGCTATGGCTACACCTTC,CASIPGVGREWGYGYTF
-,TRBJ1-5,TRBV2,-,TGTGCCAGCAGGTGGGGAAGCAATCAGCCCCAGCATTTT,CASRWGSNQPQHF
-,TRBJ2-7,TRBV11-2,-,TGTGCCAGCAGCTTAGATCGGAACCTCTACGAGCAGTACTTC,CASSLDRNLYEQYF
-,TRBJ2-1,TRBV19,TRBD2,TGTGCCAGTAGTATACAACTAGCGGGTTTCTCCTACAATGAGCAGTTCTTC,CASSIQLAGFSYNEQFF
-,TRBJ2-2,TRBV7-9,-,TGTGCCAGCAGCTTACAAAGGACCGGGGAGCTGTTTTTT,CASSLQRTGELFF
-,TRBJ2-2,TRBV4-2,TRBD1,TGTGCCAGCAGCCACGCCGGGACAGGGGTACCCGGGGAGCTGTTTTTT,CASSHAGTGVPGELFF
-,TRBJ2-3,TRBV7-9,TRBD2,TGTGCCAGCAGCACTTGGACTAGCGGGAGTTCAGGAGATACGCAGTATTTT,CASSTWTSGSSGDTQYF
-,TRBJ2-7,TRBV5-3,-,TGTGCCAGAAGCGGCGTAAGGTCCCTCGGGACCTACGAGCAGTACTTC,CARSGVRSLGTYEQYF
-,TRBJ2-7,TRBV18,-,TGTGCCAGCTCACTACAGGGTTATGAGCAGTACTTC,CASSLQGYEQYF
-,TRBJ2-3,TRBV19,-,TGTGCCAGTAGACGAGAGGTGGGGAGCACAGATACGCAGTATTTT,CASRREVGSTDTQYF
-,TRBJ2-7,TRBV10-1,TRBD2,TGCGCCAGCAGTGATATCGCTAGCGGGAGTATCTACGAGCAGTACTTC,CASSDIASGSIYEQYF
-,TRBJ2-7,TRBV4-3,-,TGCGCCAGCAGCCAAGAATTTTTAGGAGGAAGATACGAGCAGTACTTC,CASSQEFLGGRYEQYF
-,TRBJ2-3,TRBV2,TRBD2,TGTGCCAGCAGTGAACTAGCGGTCACAGATACGCAGTATTTT,CASSELAVTDTQYF
-,TRBJ2-7,TRBV10-2,-,TGCGCCAGCAGTGAGTCGAAAGGGGCGCTAATTTCCTACGAGCAGTACTTC,CASSESKGALISYEQYF
once,TRBJ1-3,TRBV11-2,-,TGTGCCACAACCCGTGTCTCTGGAAACACCATATATTTT,CATTRVSGNTIYF
once,TRBJ1-3,TRBV18,-,TGTGCCAGCTCACCCCTGGTCTCTGGAAACACCATATATTTT,CASSPLVSGNTIYF
-,TRBJ2-2,TRBV29-1,TRBD1,TGCAGCGTCCGAGCAACAGGGGCCGGGGAGCTGTTTTTT,CSVRATGAGELFF
-,TRBJ2-3,TRBV2,-,TGTGCCAGCGCGGCCTACTTGTCTGGGGATACGCAGTATTTT,CASAAYLSGDTQYF